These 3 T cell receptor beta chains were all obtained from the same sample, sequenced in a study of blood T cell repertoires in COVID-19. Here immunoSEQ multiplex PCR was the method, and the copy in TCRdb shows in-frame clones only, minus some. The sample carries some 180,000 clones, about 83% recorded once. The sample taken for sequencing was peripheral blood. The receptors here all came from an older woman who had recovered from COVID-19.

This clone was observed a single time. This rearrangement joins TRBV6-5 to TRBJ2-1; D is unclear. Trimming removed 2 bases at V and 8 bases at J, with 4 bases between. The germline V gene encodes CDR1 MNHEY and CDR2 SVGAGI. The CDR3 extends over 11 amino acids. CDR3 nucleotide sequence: TGTGCCAGCAGTTACGTCGATGAGCAGTTCTTC. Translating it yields CASSYVDEQFF.

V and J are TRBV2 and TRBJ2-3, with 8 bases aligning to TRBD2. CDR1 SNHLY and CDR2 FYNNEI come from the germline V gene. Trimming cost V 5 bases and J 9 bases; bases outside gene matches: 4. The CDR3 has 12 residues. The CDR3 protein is CASSPQRGTQYF. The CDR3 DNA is TGTGCCAGCAGTCCCCAGCGGGGGACGCAGTATTTT.

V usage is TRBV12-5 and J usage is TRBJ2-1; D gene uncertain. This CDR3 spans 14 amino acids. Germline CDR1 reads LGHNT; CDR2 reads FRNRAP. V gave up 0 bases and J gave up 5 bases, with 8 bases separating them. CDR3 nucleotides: TGTGCTAGTGGTTTGGTACGAGTCCACAATGAGCAGTTCTTC. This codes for CASGLVRVHNEQFF.